Listed here are 18 T cell receptor beta chains from one sample, sequenced in a study of shared clonotypes between healthy human individuals. It was CD45RO-negative cells, positively selected for CCR7, that made up naive CD8 cells, with terminally differentiated effector memory CD45RA+ cells excluded. Method: immunoSEQ multiplex PCR; TCRdb's copy keeps in-frame clones and lacks some. The sample lists hundreds of thousands of clones; approximately 96% were seen once. Input material: naive CD8+ T cells sorted from blood. The receptors stem from a young woman in good health.

The J gene is TRBJ2-7, the V gene TRBV18, with TRBD2 identical over 7 bases. The CDR3 spans 15 residues. The J segment lost 3 bases and the V segment lost 3 bases, leaving 8 bases of the junction unmatched. Per the germline V gene, CDR1 is KGHSH and CDR2 is LQKENI. CDR3: CASSPHPGRFYEQYF. CDR3 DNA: TGTGCCAGCTCACCCCATCCCGGGAGGTTCTACGAGCAGTACTTC.

V usage is TRBV27 and J usage is TRBJ1-2; TRBD1 might be the D (6 bases). The CDR3 consists of 14 residues. Trimming took 5 bases from V and 9 from J, leaving 19 bases between them. CDR1 MNHEY and CDR2 SMNVEV come from the germline V gene (reference sequence). CDR3 in amino acids: CASSPDSPPASYTF. The CDR3 DNA reads TGTGCCAGCAGTCCGGACAGTCCTCCTGCGAGCTACACCTTC.

About this clone itself: Additional DNA sequences in this sample encode the identical CDR3. The V call is TRBV11-2, the J call TRBJ2-3; 11 positions match TRBD2. Trimming removed 4 bases from V and 4 bases from J; junction bases left unmatched: 7. The CDR3 spans 16 residues. CDR1 SGHAT and CDR2 FQNNGV come from the germline V gene. The CDR3 DNA reads TGTGCCAGCAGCTCCTTAGCGGGAGGGCCAGCAGATACGCAGTATTTT. Amino acid sequence: CASSSLAGGPADTQYF.

This chain connects TRBV7-9 to TRBJ1-1, with D possibly TRBD1 on 6 matching bases. Germline CDR1 SEHNR, CDR2 FQNEAQ (reference sequence). The CDR3 contains 12 residues. The V gene lost 5 bases and the J gene lost 7 bases, with 11 bases spanning the gap. The CDR3 reads CASSPGELEAFF. CDR3 DNA sequence: TGTGCCAGCAGCCCAGGGGAACTTGAAGCTTTCTTT.

The chain is built from TRBV6-5 and TRBJ2-2; D is ambiguous. This CDR3 region has 11 residues. Germline CDR1 reads MNHEY; CDR2 reads SVGAGI. V was cut by 7 bases and J by 5 bases, with 5 bases left in between. Here the CDR3 DNA reads TGTGCCAGCACCGCAACCGGGGAGCTGTTTTTT. Translating gives CASTATGELFF.

The gene calls are TRBV2 and TRBJ2-7, with D unclear. V lost 3 bases, J lost 4 bases, and 10 bases lay in between. CDR3 length: 13 residues. Germline values: CDR1 SNHLY, CDR2 FYNNEI. The CDR3, as DNA: TGTGCCAGCAGTGAGTCACTAAATTACGAGCAGTACTTC. Amino acid sequence: CASSESLNYEQYF.

The rearrangement uses TRBV4-1 and TRBJ2-6; no firm D call. V was pared by 3 bases and J by 3 bases, with 6 bases between. In germline, CDR1 is MGHRA, CDR2 YSYEKL. CDR3 length: 14 amino acids. DNA for the CDR3: TGCGCCAGCAGCCAGGGCCGTGGGGCCAACGTCCTGACTTTC. Translation gives CASSQGRGANVLTF.

Written as DNA, the CDR3 is TGTGCCAGCAGTGAAGGCCGGGCCCGCTCCTACGAGCAGTACTTC. Protein sequence: CASSEGRARSYEQYF. The gene calls are TRBV2 and TRBJ2-7, with D hard to call. This CDR3 contains 15 residues. Between the trimmed V and J ends, which lost 1 base and 0 bases, there was a span of 10 bases. CDR1 is SNHLY and CDR2 is FYNNEI in the germline V gene.

The rearrangement links TRBV30 to TRBJ2-3; D gene uncertain. Trimming pared 3 bases from V and 3 bases from J, leaving 7 bases between. Looked up from germline, CDR1 is GTSNPN and CDR2 is SVGIG (reference sequence). CDR3 length: 12 amino acids. The CDR3 reads CAWSGLTDTQYF. CDR3 nucleotide sequence: TGTGCCTGGAGCGGTTTAACAGATACGCAGTATTTT.

The chain recombines TRBV5-8 with TRBJ2-7, with D perhaps TRBD1 (5 bases). This CDR3 comprises 15 residues. V was shortened by 0 bases and J by 7 bases, with 17 bases between the two germline ends. Germline assignment: CDR1 SGHTS and CDR2 YDEGEE. The CDR3 nucleotides are TGTGCCAGCAGCTTGGAAGGGGCATATAGTATGGAGCAGTACTTC. Its protein is CASSLEGAYSMEQYF.

The gene calls are TRBV27 and TRBJ1-1; 8 positions agree with TRBD1. The V gene's germline CDR1 is MNHEY and CDR2 SMNVEV (reference sequence). With 4 bases clipped from V and 0 bases from J, the junction kept 7 bases outside the gene matches. The CDR3 runs 16 residues. CDR3 sequence (DNA): TGTGCCAGCAGTTCCAGTACAGGGGGGATGAACACTGAAGCTTTCTTT. Translating it yields CASSSSTGGMNTEAFF.

Regarding this clone: Other DNA sequences in the same sample also yield this CDR3. The genes are TRBV10-3 and TRBJ2-3; no firm D call. CDR3 size: 16 residues. The V gene lost 0 bases and the J gene lost 0 bases, with 10 bases spanning the gap. Germline V gene lookup returns CDR1 ENHRY and CDR2 SYGVKD. In DNA, the CDR3 is TGTGCCATCAGTGAGTCAAGTGGCTCTAGCACAGATACGCAGTATTTT. Its protein is CAISESSGSSTDTQYF.

The chain recombines TRBV2 with TRBJ1-4; no reliable D call. This CDR3 contains 17 residues. V shed 1 base and J shed 0 bases, with 12 bases lying between them. Germline values: CDR1 SNHLY, CDR2 FYNNEI. The CDR3 here is CASSEGEYIATNEKLFF. The CDR3 DNA follows: TGTGCCAGCAGTGAAGGGGAATACATAGCAACTAATGAAAAACTGTTTTTT.

This chain joins TRBV7-9 and TRBJ1-1, with D tentatively TRBD1 (5 bases). The length of the CDR3 is 13 residues. Deletions cut 1 base from V and 7 bases from J, with 10 bases between. Germline CDR1 is SEHNR and CDR2 is FQNEAQ (reference sequence). The CDR3 region is CASSLVGGDEAFF. The CDR3 coding sequence is TGTGCCAGCAGCTTAGTCGGGGGAGATGAAGCTTTCTTT.

This chain links TRBV4-1 with TRBJ2-6; a possible D gene is TRBD1 (6 bases). The V end was cut by 0 bases, the J end by 2 bases, with 8 bases between. CDR3 size: 16 residues. Germline lookup yields CDR1 MGHRA and CDR2 YSYEKL. CDR3 in DNA: TGCGCCAGCAGCCAAGAAACAGGGCCTGGGGCCAACGTCCTGACTTTC. Translated, it gives CASSQETGPGANVLTF.

The V gene is TRBV10-1, the J gene TRBJ2-3, with D unresolved. This CDR3 has 10 amino acids. CDR1 WNHNN and CDR2 SYGVQD come from the germline V gene (reference sequence). V dropped 6 bases and J dropped 5 bases, with 3 bases sitting between them. CDR3 coding DNA: TGCGCCAGCAGGGTAGATACGCAGTATTTT. Amino acid sequence: CASRVDTQYF.

Comment on this clone: Other DNA sequences within the sample encode an identical CDR3. The chain has TRBV6-1 and TRBJ1-5; D is unclear. Germline V lookup: CDR1 MNHNS, CDR2 SASEGT. This CDR3 has 12 residues. Trimming shortened V by 6 bases and J by 0 bases, and 3 bases separated the two germline ends. CDR3 nucleotide sequence: TGTGCCAGCAGGGATAGCAATCAGCCCCAGCATTTT. Residues: CASRDSNQPQHF.

The rearrangement links TRBV6-1 to TRBJ2-7, with a tentative D call TRBD1 (5 bases). Looked up from germline, CDR1 is MNHNS and CDR2 is SASEGT. CDR3 size: 13 residues. Trimming cost V 6 bases and J 3 bases, with 12 bases left between them. The DNA for the CDR3 is TGTGCCAGCAGCCTCACAGGAGACTACGAGCAGTACTTC. Translation gives CASSLTGDYEQYF.